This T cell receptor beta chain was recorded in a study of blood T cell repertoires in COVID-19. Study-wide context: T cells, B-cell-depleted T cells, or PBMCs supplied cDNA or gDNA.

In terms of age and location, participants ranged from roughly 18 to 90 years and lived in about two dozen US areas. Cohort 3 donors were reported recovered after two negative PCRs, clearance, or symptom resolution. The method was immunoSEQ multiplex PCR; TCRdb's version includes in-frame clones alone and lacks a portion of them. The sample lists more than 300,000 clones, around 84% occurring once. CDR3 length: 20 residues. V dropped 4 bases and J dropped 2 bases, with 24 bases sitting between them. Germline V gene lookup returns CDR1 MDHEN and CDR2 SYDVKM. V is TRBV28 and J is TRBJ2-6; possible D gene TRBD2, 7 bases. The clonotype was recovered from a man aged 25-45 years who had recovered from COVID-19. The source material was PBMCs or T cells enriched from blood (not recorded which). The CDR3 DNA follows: TGTGCCAGCAGTTCCGAGGGAGGGGTACTGGGGGCCCCTGGGGCCAACGTCCTGACTTTC. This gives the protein CASSSEGGVLGAPGANVLTF.